What follows are 26 T cell receptor beta chains derived from one specimen sequenced in a study of CD8 T cells in Susac syndrome. Random hexamers were used to reverse transcribe 0.5 to 1 ug of RNA. In TCRdb, the immunoSEQ multiplex PCR reads were re-called with MiXCR into one record per CDR3 protein. Among more than 250,000 distinct CDR3 sequences, about 91% were seen once, and the ten largest hold 0.065%. The sample comprised CD4+ T cells from PBMCs. All receptors come from a human donor with multiple sclerosis.

This clonotype was seen once. This chain links TRBV12-5 with TRBJ2-5; D assignment may be TRBD1 or TRBD2 (5 bases each). Germline V CDR1 and CDR2: LGHNT, FRNRAP. V was clipped by 5 bases and J by 5 bases, with 12 bases between them. CDR3 size: 13 residues. In DNA, the CDR3 is TGTGCTAGTGGTCAGGGAGTCCTGGAGACCCAGTACTTC. It is translated as CASGQGVLETQYF. Combining the CDR3 with reference TRBV12-5 and TRBJ2-5 gives the whole variable domain DARVTQTPRHKVTEMGQEVTMRCQPILGHNTVFWYRQTMMQGLELLAYFRNRAPLDDSGMPKDRFSAEMPDATLATLKIQPSEPRDSAVYFCASGQGVLETQYFGPGTRLLVL.

V and J are TRBV6-2 or TRBV6-3 and TRBJ2-1; 12 bases line up with TRBD2. V lost 8 bases and J lost 5; bases outside the gene matches: 4. CDR3 length equals 14 residues. Per germline, CDR1 MNHEY and CDR2 SVGEGT. The CDR3 nucleotides are TGTGCCAGCCGATGGACTAGCGGGAACAATGAGCAGTTCTTC. The encoded protein is CASRWTSGNNEQFF.

The chain carries TRBV12-3 or TRBV12-4 and TRBJ2-1; 9 positions match TRBD2. The J segment lost 6 bases and the V segment lost 3 bases, leaving 6 bases of the junction unmatched. This CDR3 comprises 15 residues. The CDR3 region has the DNA TGTGCCAGCAGTTTGAGGCTAGCGGGATCCAATGAGCAGTTCTTC. Encoded protein: CASSLRLAGSNEQFF.

This chain joins TRBV18 and TRBJ1-2; D possibly corresponds to TRBD1 (5 bases). V lost 4 bases, J lost 4 bases, and 16 bases lay in between. This CDR3 region has 15 residues. CDR1 is KGHSH and CDR2 is LQKENI in the germline V gene. The CDR3 reads CASSLGTAPIYGYTF. The CDR3 DNA follows: TGTGCCAGCTCACTTGGGACGGCTCCAATCTATGGCTACACCTTC.

The rearrangement links TRBV20-1 to TRBJ2-7, with D possibly TRBD2 on 6 matching bases. CDR1 is DFQATT and CDR2 is SNEGSKA in the germline V gene (reference sequence). The CDR3 is 12 amino acids. The CDR3 nucleotides are TGCAGCCTCGCGGGGTTGACCTACGAGCAGTACTTC. It encodes CSLAGLTYEQYF.

The gene calls are TRBV3-1 and TRBJ2-1; D is possibly TRBD2 (7 bases). Trimming removed 0 bases from V and 5 bases from J, with 14 bases in between. The CDR3 is 16 amino acids. Germline CDR1 and CDR2: LGHDT and YNNKEL (reference sequence). CDR3 DNA sequence: TGTGCCAGCAGCCAAGATAGGGGGGGGGCCAACAATGAGCAGTTCTTC. Translated, it gives CASSQDRGGANNEQFF.

The chain combines TRBV7-9 with TRBJ2-3, with D uncertain. V lost 3 bases to trimming and J lost 0 bases, with 7 bases between them. The CDR3 totals 14 residues. Germline V gene sequence: CDR1 SEHNR, CDR2 FQNEAQ (reference sequence). This chain's CDR3 is CASSFEKSTDTQYF. The CDR3 nucleotides read TGTGCCAGCAGCTTTGAGAAGAGCACAGATACGCAGTATTTT. The whole variable domain, filled in from reference TRBV7-9 and TRBJ2-3, reads DTGVSQNPRHKITKRGQNVTFRCDPISEHNRLYWYRQTLGQGPEFLTYFQNEAQLEKSRLLSDRFSAERPKGSFSTLEIQRTEQGDSAMYLCASSFEKSTDTQYFGPGTRLTVL.

The V and J genes are TRBV2 and TRBJ1-2, with D possibly being TRBD1 (5 bases). This CDR3 has 15 amino acids. Germline-derived CDR1 and CDR2 are SNHLY and FYNNEI. Trimming pared 0 bases from V and 13 bases from J, leaving 21 bases between. CDR3 amino acids: CASSEASQVVGRRTF. As DNA, the CDR3 is TGTGCCAGCAGTGAAGCGAGTCAGGTAGTGGGACGACGCACCTTC.

The J gene is TRBJ2-7, the V gene TRBV12-3 or TRBV12-4, with 10 bases that match TRBD1. CDR3 length: 13 amino acids. The V segment lost 7 bases and the J segment 7 bases; nucleotides outside the gene matches: 7. CDR3 nucleotide sequence: TGTGCCAGCACCGTAAGGACAGGGGGAGAGCAGTACTTC. This codes for CASTVRTGGEQYF.

This chain joins TRBV19 and TRBJ1-2, with a possible D match to TRBD1 (5 bases). The CDR3 covers 14 residues. CDR1 is LNHDA, CDR2 SQIVND, per germline (reference sequence). Trimming took off 3 bases at V and 2 bases at J, with 10 bases between the two ends. CDR3 region: CASSMPGKNYGYTF. In nucleotides, the CDR3 is TGTGCCAGTAGTATGCCAGGGAAGAACTATGGCTACACCTTC.

The chain employs TRBV11-2 and TRBJ2-5; 8 bases match TRBD1. This CDR3 spans 14 amino acids. In germline, CDR1 is SGHAT, CDR2 FQNNGV. Trimming took 5 bases from V and 4 from J; bases not matched to a gene: 6. Here the CDR3 DNA reads TGTGCCAGCAGCGGAAGGACAGGGCCAGAGACCCAGTACTTC. As protein: CASSGRTGPETQYF.

J is TRBJ1-2 and V is TRBV6-5, with 7 nucleotides matching TRBD1. V lost 6 bases, J lost 1 base, and 5 bases stayed unmatched. The germline V gene encodes CDR1 MNHEY and CDR2 SVGAGI. The CDR3 has 14 residues. The CDR3 protein is CASRGTVRNYGYTF. The CDR3, as DNA: TGTGCCAGCAGAGGGACAGTTCGTAACTATGGCTACACCTTC.

V usage is TRBV11-2 and J usage is TRBJ1-1, with D perhaps matching TRBD1 (5 bases). V shed 3 bases and J shed 3 bases, with 11 bases lying between them. Looked up from germline, CDR1 is SGHAT and CDR2 is FQNNGV. The CDR3 runs 14 residues. CDR3 in amino acids: CASSFYLGDTEAFF. CDR3 in DNA: TGTGCCAGCAGCTTTTACCTGGGGGACACTGAAGCTTTCTTT. The whole variable domain, remainder taken from reference TRBV11-2 and TRBJ1-1, is EAGVAQSPRYKIIEKRQSVAFWCNPISGHATLYWYQQILGQGPKLLIQFQNNGVVDDSQLPKDRFSAERLKGVDSTLKIQPAKLEDSAVYLCASSFYLGDTEAFFGQGTRLTVV.

The CDR3 protein is CASSIRRPSNQPQHF. CDR3 DNA: TGTGCCAGTAGTATCCGCAGGCCTAGCAATCAGCCCCAGCATTTT. The chain carries TRBV19 and TRBJ1-5, with D uncertain. V shed 3 bases and J shed 0 bases, with 9 bases lying between them. The CDR3 consists of 15 residues. Per the germline V gene, CDR1 is LNHDA and CDR2 is SQIVND (reference sequence).

The gene calls are TRBV20-1 and TRBJ2-7; D gene ambiguous. V was clipped by 0 bases and J by 6 bases, with 18 bases between them. In germline, CDR1 is DFQATT, CDR2 SNEGSKA (reference sequence). The CDR3 loop spans 15 amino acids. The CDR3 DNA reads as TGCAGTGCTAGAGAGGTCGGTCCCGTTCGTCCCGAGCAGTACTTC. Its protein is CSAREVGPVRPEQYF.

The J gene is TRBJ2-1, the V gene TRBV7-9, with unresolved D. CDR1 is SEHNR, CDR2 FQNEAQ, per germline (reference sequence). CDR3 length: 13 residues. V shed 4 bases and J shed 7 bases, with 11 bases lying between them. CDR3: CASSSRWGNEQFF. CDR3 sequence (DNA): TGTGCCAGCAGCTCTAGGTGGGGAAATGAGCAGTTCTTC.

The J gene is TRBJ1-2, the V gene TRBV13; D remains unclear. V was trimmed by 5 bases and J by 3 bases, leaving 31 bases between them. The V gene's germline CDR1 is PRHDT and CDR2 FYEKMQ (reference sequence). The CDR3 length is 20 residues. The CDR3 DNA follows: TGTGCCAGCAGCCAATTAGTACCACCGCCCGGGAGACCCCTTGACTATGGCTACACCTTC. Its protein is CASSQLVPPPGRPLDYGYTF. The whole variable domain, filled in from reference TRBV13 and TRBJ1-2, reads AAGVIQSPRHLIKEKRETATLKCYPIPRHDTVYWYQQGPGQDPQFLISFYEKMQSDKGSIPDRFSAQQFSDYHSELNMSSLELGDSALYFCASSQLVPPPGRPLDYGYTFGSGTRLTVV.

V usage is TRBV12-3 or TRBV12-4 and J usage is TRBJ2-1; D is ambiguous. The CDR3 covers 14 residues. Between the trimmed V and J ends, which lost 2 bases and 2 bases, there was a span of 7 bases. In DNA, the CDR3 is TGTGCCAGCAGTTTACGGGTAGCCTACAATGAGCAGTTCTTC. Translating gives CASSLRVAYNEQFF.

The chain is built from TRBV18 and TRBJ1-2; D unresolved. Germline V lookup: CDR1 KGHSH, CDR2 LQKENI. The V end was cut by 2 bases, the J end by 2 bases, with 12 bases between. CDR3 length: 15 amino acids. The chain's CDR3 is CASSPSTLVNYGYTF. The CDR3 DNA reads as TGTGCCAGCTCACCATCAACGCTCGTGAACTATGGCTACACCTTC.

The chain couples TRBV11-2 to TRBJ2-3; D uncertain. This CDR3 comprises 15 residues. Trimming pared 1 base from V and 0 bases from J, leaving 8 bases between. Germline CDR1 and CDR2: SGHAT and FQNNGV. CDR3 sequence reads: CASSLVPTSTDTQYF. The CDR3 DNA is TGTGCCAGCAGCTTAGTACCTACTAGCACAGATACGCAGTATTTT.

V and J are TRBV14 and TRBJ1-1, with D unclear. In germline, CDR1 is SGHDN, CDR2 FVKESK. This CDR3 is 14 amino acids long. Deletions cut 1 base from V and 8 bases from J, with 14 bases between. CDR3 in amino acids: CASSQVAHMAEAFF. The CDR3 coding sequence is TGTGCCAGCAGCCAAGTCGCACACATGGCGGAAGCTTTCTTT.

This chain joins TRBV20-1 and TRBJ2-7, with D tentatively TRBD1 (6 bases). The CDR3 spans 15 residues. Trimming removed 0 bases from V and 5 bases from J, with 17 bases in between. Germline loops: CDR1 DFQATT, CDR2 SNEGSKA (reference sequence). CDR3 amino acids: CSARDAQGRLDEQYF. The CDR3, as DNA: TGCAGTGCTAGAGATGCACAGGGCCGGTTGGACGAGCAGTACTTC.

The chain links TRBV5-1 to TRBJ2-1, with TRBD2 identical over 11 bases. The germline CDR1 and CDR2 sequences are SGHRS and YFSETQ. V shed 4 bases, J shed 6 bases, and the junction held 6 bases outside the gene matches. CDR3 size: 15 residues. CDR3: CASSQGLAASNEQFF. The CDR3 DNA reads as TGCGCCAGCAGCCAGGGACTAGCGGCCTCCAATGAGCAGTTCTTC. Variable domain in full (rest from reference TRBV5-1 and TRBJ2-1): KAGVTQTPRYLIKTRGQQVTLSCSPISGHRSVSWYQQTPGQGLQFLFEYFSETQRNKGNFPGRFSGRQFSNSRSEMNVSTLELGDSALYLCASSQGLAASNEQFFGPGTRLTVL.

This sequence joins TRBV29-1 and TRBJ2-3; no reliable D call. Germline values: CDR1 SQVTM, CDR2 ANQGSEA. V was pared by 5 bases and J by 2 bases, with 8 bases between. CDR3 length equals 12 residues. The CDR3 DNA follows: TGCAGCGTTTGGACGTTCACAGATACGCAGTATTTT. As protein: CSVWTFTDTQYF.

The rearrangement uses TRBV2 and TRBJ2-1; the match to TRBD2 covers 11 bases. The CDR3 covers 12 residues. The V gene end was trimmed by 6 bases and the J gene end by 9 bases; junction bases not matched to a gene: 1. Germline V CDR1 and CDR2: SNHLY, FYNNEI. The CDR3 spells CASSGTSGEQFF. CDR3 coding DNA: TGTGCCAGCAGCGGGACTAGCGGTGAGCAGTTCTTC.

This clonotype showed up just once. The rearrangement joins TRBV5-1 to TRBJ2-1; 8 nucleotides align to TRBD1. The CDR3 loop spans 14 amino acids. With 5 bases clipped from V and 8 bases from J, the junction kept 9 bases outside the gene matches. CDR1 SGHRS and CDR2 YFSETQ come from the germline V gene. In nucleotides, the CDR3 is TGCGCCAGCAGACCCGGGACAGGTGCTGATGAGCAGTTCTTC. This translates into CASRPGTGADEQFF.